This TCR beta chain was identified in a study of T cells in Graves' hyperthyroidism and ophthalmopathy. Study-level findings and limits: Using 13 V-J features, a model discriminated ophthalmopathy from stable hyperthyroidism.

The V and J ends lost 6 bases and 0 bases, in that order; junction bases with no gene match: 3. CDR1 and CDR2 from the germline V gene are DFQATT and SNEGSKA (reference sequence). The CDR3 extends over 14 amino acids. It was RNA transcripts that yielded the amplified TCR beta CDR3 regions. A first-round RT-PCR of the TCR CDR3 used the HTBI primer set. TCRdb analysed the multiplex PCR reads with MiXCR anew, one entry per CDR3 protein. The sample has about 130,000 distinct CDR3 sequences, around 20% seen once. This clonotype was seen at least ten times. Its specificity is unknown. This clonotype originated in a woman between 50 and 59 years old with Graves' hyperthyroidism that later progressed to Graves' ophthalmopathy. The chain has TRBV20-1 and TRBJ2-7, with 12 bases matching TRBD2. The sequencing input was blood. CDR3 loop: CSAALAGGSYEQYF. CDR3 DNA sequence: TGCAGTGCAGCACTAGCGGGAGGCTCCTACGAGCAGTACTTC.